The source of this T cell receptor (beta chain) is a study of blood T cells in healthy people across ages. CDR1 is SGHRS, CDR2 YFSETQ, per germline. This CDR3 has 16 amino acids. Trimming removed 1 base at V and 4 bases at J, with 18 bases between. Samples had at least 7 million PBMCs isolated from them. PCR was performed a second time for about 6 to 11 cycles using a sample-barcoded 5' primer and a J-beta primer mix. TCRdb itself ran the 5' RACE reads through MiXCR, one entry per CDR3 protein. The sample records about 800,000 distinct CDR3 sequences, more than 20% being singletons. The sample also formed part of further work on T cells of mothers and their children.

Specimen: blood. This TCR was recovered from a boy aged 5 to 17 in good health. The genes are TRBV5-1 and TRBJ2-7; no clear D. In DNA form, the CDR3 reads TGCGCCAGCAGCTTGTTGGGCATCCCTGGGGAATACGAGCAGTACTTC. Its translation: CASSLLGIPGEYEQYF. The complete variable domain, with remaining parts taken from reference TRBV5-1 and TRBJ2-7, reads KAGVTQTPRYLIKTRGQQVTLSCSPISGHRSVSWYQQTPGQGLQFLFEYFSETQRNKGNFPGRFSGRQFSNSRSEMNVSTLELGDSALYLCASSLLGIPGEYEQYFGPGTRLTVT.